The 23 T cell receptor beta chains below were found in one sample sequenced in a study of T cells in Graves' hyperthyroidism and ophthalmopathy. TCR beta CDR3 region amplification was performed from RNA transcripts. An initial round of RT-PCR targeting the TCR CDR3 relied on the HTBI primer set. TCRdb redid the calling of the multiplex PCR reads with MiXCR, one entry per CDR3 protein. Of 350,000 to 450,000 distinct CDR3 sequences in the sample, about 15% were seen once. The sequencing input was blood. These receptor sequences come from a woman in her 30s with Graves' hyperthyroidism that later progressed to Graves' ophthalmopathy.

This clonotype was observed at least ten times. CDR3 coding DNA: TGCAGCGTTGAAAACCTAGCTGTCAACTATGGCTACACCTTC. Translation: CSVENLAVNYGYTF. This chain joins TRBV29-1 and TRBJ1-2; D remains ambiguous. Germline CDR1 reads SQVTM; CDR2 reads ANQGSEA. The CDR3 consists of 14 residues. V lost 2 bases and J 2 bases, leaving 12 bases between the germline ends.

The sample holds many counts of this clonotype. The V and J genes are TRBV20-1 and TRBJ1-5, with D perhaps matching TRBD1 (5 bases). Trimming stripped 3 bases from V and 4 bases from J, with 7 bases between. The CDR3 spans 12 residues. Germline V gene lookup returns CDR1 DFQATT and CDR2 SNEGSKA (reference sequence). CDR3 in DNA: TGCAGTGCTAGGTGGGGGAATCAGCCCCAGCATTTT. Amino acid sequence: CSARWGNQPQHF.

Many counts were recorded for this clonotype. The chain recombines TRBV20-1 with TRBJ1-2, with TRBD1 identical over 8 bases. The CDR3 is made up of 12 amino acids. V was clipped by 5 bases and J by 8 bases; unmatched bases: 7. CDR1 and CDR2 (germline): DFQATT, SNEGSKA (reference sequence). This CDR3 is CSALTGARGYTF. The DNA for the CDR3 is TGCAGTGCTCTGACAGGGGCGCGGGGCTACACCTTC.

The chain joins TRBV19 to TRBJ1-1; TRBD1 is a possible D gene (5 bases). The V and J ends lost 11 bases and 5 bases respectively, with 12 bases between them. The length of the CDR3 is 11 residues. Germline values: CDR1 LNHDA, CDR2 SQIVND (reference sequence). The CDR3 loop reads CAAGGGTEAFF. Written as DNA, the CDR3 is TGTGCCGCTGGGGGAGGGACTGAAGCTTTCTTT.

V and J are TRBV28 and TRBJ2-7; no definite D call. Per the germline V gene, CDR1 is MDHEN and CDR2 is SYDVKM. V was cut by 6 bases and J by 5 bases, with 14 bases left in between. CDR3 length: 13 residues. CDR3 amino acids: CASRTVPPNEQYF. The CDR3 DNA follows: TGTGCCAGCAGAACCGTCCCTCCGAACGAGCAGTACTTC. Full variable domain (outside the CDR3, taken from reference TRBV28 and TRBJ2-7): DVKVTQSSRYLVKRTGEKVFLECVQDMDHENMFWYRQDPGLGLRLIYFSYDVKMKEKGDIPEGYSVSREKKERFSLILESASTNQTSMYLCASRTVPPNEQYFGPGTRLTVT.

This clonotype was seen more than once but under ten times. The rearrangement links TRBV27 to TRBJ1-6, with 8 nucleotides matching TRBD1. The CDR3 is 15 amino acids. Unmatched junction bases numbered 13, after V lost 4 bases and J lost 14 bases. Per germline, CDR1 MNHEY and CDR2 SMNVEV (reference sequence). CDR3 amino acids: CASSSPDRAPWALHF. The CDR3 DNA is TGTGCCAGCAGTTCCCCGGACAGGGCCCCCTGGGCCCTCCACTTT.

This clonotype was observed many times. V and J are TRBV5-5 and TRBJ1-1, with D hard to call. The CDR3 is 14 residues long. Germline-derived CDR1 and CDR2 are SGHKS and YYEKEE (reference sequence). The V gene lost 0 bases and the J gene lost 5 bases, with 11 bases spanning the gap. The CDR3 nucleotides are TGTGCCAGCAGCTTGGTTTCGAGACCTACTGAAGCTTTCTTT. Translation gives CASSLVSRPTEAFF.

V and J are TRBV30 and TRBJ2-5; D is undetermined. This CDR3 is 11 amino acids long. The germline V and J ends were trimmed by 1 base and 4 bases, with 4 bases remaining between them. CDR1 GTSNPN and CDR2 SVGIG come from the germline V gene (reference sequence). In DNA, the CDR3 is TGTGCCTGGAGTGCTCGAGAGACCCAGTACTTC. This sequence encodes CAWSARETQYF.

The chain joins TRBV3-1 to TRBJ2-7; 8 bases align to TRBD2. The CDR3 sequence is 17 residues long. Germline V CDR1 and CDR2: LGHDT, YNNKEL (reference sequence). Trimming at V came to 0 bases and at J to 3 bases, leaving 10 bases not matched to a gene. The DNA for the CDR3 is TGTGCCAGCAGCCAAGACGGAATCGGGAGGGCCGTCTACGAGCAGTACTTC. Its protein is CASSQDGIGRAVYEQYF.

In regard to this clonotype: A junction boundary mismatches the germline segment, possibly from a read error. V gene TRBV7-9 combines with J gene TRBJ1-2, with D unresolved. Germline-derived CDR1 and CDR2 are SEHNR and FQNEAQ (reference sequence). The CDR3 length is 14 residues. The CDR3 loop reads CASGFGENNYGYTF. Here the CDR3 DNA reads TGTGCCAGCGGCTTTGGGGAAAATAACTATGGCTACACCTTC.

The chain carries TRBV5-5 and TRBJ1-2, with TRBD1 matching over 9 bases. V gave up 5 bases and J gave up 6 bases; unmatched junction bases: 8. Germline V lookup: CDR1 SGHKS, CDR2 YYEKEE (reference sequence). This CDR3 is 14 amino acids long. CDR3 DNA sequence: TGTGCCAGCAGACGGGACAGGGAAAGCGATGGCTACACCTTC. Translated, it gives CASRRDRESDGYTF.

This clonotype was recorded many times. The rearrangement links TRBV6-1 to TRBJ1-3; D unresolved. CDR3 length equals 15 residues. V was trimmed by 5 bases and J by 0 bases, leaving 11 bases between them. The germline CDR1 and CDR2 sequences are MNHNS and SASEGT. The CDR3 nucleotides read TGTGCCAGCAGTTCCAACAGTCTCTCTGGAAACACCATATATTTT. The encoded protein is CASSSNSLSGNTIYF.

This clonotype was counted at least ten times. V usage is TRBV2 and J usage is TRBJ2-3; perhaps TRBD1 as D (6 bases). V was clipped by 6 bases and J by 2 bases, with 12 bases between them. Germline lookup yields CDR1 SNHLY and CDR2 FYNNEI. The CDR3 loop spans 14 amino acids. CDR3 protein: CASRADRITDTQYF. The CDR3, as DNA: TGTGCCAGCAGGGCGGACAGAATCACAGATACGCAGTATTTT. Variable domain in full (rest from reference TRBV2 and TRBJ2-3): EPEVTQTPSHQVTQMGQEVILRCVPISNHLYFYWYRQILGQKVEFLVSFYNNEISEKSEIFDDQFSVERPDGSNFTLKIRSTKLEDSAMYFCASRADRITDTQYFGPGTRLTVL.

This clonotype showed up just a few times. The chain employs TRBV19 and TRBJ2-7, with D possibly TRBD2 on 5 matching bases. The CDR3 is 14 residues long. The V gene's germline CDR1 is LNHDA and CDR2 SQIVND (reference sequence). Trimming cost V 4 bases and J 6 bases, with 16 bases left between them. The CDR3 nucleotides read TGTGCCAGTAGTACACTAGTCGAGGGATCCGAGCAGTACTTC. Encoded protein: CASSTLVEGSEQYF.

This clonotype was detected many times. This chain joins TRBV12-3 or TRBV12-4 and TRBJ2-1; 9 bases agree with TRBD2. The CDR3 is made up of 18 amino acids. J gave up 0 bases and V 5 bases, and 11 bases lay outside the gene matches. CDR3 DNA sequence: TGTGCCAGCAGTCCGCCGGGACTAGCCGAAAGCTCCTACAATGAGCAGTTCTTC. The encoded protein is CASSPPGLAESSYNEQFF.

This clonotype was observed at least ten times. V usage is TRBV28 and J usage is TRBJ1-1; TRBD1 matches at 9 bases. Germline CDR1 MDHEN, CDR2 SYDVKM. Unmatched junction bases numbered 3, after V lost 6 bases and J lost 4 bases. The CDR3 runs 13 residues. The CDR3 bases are TGTGCCAGCAGGGAGACAGGGGGCACTGAAGCTTTCTTT. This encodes CASRETGGTEAFF.

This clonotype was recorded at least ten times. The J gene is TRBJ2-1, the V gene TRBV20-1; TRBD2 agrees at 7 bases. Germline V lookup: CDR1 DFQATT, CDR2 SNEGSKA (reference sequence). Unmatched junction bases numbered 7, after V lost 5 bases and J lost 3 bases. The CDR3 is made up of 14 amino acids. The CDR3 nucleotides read TGCAGTGCTCCGCTAGCGGAGCGCTACAATGAGCAGTTCTTC. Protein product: CSAPLAERYNEQFF.

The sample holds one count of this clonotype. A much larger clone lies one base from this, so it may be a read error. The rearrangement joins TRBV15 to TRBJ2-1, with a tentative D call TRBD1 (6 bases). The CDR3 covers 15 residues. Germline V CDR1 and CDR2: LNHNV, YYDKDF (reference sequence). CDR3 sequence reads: CATSPVRGTYTEQFF. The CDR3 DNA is TGTGCCACCAGCCCCGTCAGGGGAACCTACACTGAGCAGTTCTTC.

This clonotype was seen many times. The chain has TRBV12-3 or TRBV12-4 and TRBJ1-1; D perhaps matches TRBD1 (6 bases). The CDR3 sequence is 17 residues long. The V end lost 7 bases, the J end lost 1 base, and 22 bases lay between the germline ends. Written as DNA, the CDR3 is TGTGCCAGCACCCAAGACGGGCGGACAGAACCGAACACTGAAGCTTTCTTT. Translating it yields CASTQDGRTEPNTEAFF.

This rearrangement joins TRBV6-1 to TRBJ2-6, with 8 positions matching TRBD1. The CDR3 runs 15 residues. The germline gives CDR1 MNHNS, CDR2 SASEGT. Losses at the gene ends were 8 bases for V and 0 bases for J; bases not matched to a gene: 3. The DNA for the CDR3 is TGTGCCAGCGGGACAGGAGGCTCTGGGGCCAACGTCCTGACTTTC. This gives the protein CASGTGGSGANVLTF.

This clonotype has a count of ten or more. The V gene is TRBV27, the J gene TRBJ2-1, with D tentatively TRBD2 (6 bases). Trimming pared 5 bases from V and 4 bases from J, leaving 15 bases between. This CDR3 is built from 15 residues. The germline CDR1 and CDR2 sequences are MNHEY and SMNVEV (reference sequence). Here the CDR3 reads CASSIGTGGYNEQFF. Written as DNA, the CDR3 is TGTGCCAGCAGTATCGGGACTGGGGGTTACAATGAGCAGTTCTTC.

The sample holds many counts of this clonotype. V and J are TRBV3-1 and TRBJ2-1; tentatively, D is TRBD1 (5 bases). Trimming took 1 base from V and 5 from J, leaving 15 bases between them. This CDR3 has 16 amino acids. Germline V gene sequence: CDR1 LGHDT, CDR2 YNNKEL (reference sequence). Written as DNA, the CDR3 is TGTGCCAGCAGCCAAGGTCTGGCAGGGTTCCACAATGAGCAGTTCTTC. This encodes CASSQGLAGFHNEQFF.

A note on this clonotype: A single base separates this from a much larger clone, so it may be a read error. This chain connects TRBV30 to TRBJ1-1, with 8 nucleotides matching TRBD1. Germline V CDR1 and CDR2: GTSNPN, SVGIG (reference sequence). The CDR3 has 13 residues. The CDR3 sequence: CAWSLPRTGYASF. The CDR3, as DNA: TGTGCCTGGAGTTTACCCCGGACAGGGTATGCTTCCTTT.